This T cell receptor (beta chain) was profiled in a study of T cells in Graves' hyperthyroidism and ophthalmopathy. This clonotype was counted between two and nine times. There are 14 residues in the CDR3. V shed 8 bases and J shed 2 bases, with 13 bases lying between them. Germline-derived CDR1 and CDR2 are SGHTA and FQGNSA. It was RNA transcripts that yielded the amplified TCR beta CDR3 regions. The HTBI primer set drove a first-round RT-PCR of the TCR CDR3. In TCRdb, the multiplex PCR reads were re-called with MiXCR into one record per CDR3 protein. The sample yields 560,000 or so distinct CDR3 sequences, about 20% seen once. Active moderate-to-severe ophthalmopathy, Clinical Activity Score at least 3, NOSPECS at least 4, under 3 months' duration. The study left out patients who had uncontrolled infection, other autoimmune disease, pregnancy or lactation. Source material for PBMCs was over 8 ml fresh peripheral blood.

The origin of this receptor is a man in his forties or fifties with Graves' ophthalmopathy. Sequencing used blood. V gene TRBV7-2 combines with J gene TRBJ2-1, with a weak D call TRBD2 (6 bases). This CDR3 is CASAGGAAYNEQFF. The CDR3 coding sequence is TGTGCCAGCGCTGGAGGGGCGGCCTACAATGAGCAGTTCTTC.